This TCR beta chain was sequenced in a study of T cells in Graves' hyperthyroidism and ophthalmopathy. Points from the study as a whole: Ophthalmopathy, which appeared later, was predicted by the model a median 6.5 months before onset. Among thyroid clonotypes expanded above 0.001, most also appeared in blood.

This clonotype was counted only a few times. The antigen is not known. Uncontrolled infection, other autoimmune disease, pregnancy or lactation barred patients from enrollment. Amplification yielded TCR beta CDR3 regions, with RNA transcripts as the source. The TCR CDR3 was amplified in a first-round RT-PCR using the HTBI primer set. One entry per CDR3 protein results from TCRdb running MiXCR on the multiplex PCR reads. The sample gives hundreds of thousands of distinct CDR3 sequences, over 15% of which show up once; around 17% is in the top ten. CDR1 SEHNR and CDR2 FQNEAQ come from the germline V gene (reference sequence). This CDR3 region has 15 residues. V dropped 5 bases and J dropped 5 bases, with 13 bases sitting between them.

J is TRBJ1-6 and V is TRBV7-9; a possible D gene is TRBD1 (6 bases). This clonotype was sampled from a woman aged 50 to 60 with Graves' hyperthyroidism that later progressed to Graves' ophthalmopathy. The sample taken for sequencing was blood. The CDR3 DNA reads TGTGCCAGCAGCCGTAGGACAGAAAATAATTCACCCCTCCACTTT. Its protein product is CASSRRTENNSPLHF.